This T cell receptor beta chain was profiled in a study of T cell changes during pregnancy in multiple sclerosis. Data came from immunoSEQ multiplex PCR; TCRdb stores just in-frame clones and leaves some out. Here the sample spans fewer than 85,000 clones, about 94% being singletons. The CDR3 length is 14 residues. Looked up from germline, CDR1 is SGHDT and CDR2 is YYEEEE. V lost 5 bases, J lost 0 bases, and 5 bases stayed unmatched. This clonotype was sampled from a female donor with multiple sclerosis, enrolled in a pregnancy study. The chain carries TRBV5-6 and TRBJ2-7, with 7 positions matching TRBD1. Sequences were derived from peripheral blood, sampled in the third trimester of pregnancy. CDR3 residues: CASSFGDSSYEQYF. CDR3 DNA sequence: TGTGCCAGCAGTTTCGGGGACAGCTCCTACGAGCAGTACTTC.